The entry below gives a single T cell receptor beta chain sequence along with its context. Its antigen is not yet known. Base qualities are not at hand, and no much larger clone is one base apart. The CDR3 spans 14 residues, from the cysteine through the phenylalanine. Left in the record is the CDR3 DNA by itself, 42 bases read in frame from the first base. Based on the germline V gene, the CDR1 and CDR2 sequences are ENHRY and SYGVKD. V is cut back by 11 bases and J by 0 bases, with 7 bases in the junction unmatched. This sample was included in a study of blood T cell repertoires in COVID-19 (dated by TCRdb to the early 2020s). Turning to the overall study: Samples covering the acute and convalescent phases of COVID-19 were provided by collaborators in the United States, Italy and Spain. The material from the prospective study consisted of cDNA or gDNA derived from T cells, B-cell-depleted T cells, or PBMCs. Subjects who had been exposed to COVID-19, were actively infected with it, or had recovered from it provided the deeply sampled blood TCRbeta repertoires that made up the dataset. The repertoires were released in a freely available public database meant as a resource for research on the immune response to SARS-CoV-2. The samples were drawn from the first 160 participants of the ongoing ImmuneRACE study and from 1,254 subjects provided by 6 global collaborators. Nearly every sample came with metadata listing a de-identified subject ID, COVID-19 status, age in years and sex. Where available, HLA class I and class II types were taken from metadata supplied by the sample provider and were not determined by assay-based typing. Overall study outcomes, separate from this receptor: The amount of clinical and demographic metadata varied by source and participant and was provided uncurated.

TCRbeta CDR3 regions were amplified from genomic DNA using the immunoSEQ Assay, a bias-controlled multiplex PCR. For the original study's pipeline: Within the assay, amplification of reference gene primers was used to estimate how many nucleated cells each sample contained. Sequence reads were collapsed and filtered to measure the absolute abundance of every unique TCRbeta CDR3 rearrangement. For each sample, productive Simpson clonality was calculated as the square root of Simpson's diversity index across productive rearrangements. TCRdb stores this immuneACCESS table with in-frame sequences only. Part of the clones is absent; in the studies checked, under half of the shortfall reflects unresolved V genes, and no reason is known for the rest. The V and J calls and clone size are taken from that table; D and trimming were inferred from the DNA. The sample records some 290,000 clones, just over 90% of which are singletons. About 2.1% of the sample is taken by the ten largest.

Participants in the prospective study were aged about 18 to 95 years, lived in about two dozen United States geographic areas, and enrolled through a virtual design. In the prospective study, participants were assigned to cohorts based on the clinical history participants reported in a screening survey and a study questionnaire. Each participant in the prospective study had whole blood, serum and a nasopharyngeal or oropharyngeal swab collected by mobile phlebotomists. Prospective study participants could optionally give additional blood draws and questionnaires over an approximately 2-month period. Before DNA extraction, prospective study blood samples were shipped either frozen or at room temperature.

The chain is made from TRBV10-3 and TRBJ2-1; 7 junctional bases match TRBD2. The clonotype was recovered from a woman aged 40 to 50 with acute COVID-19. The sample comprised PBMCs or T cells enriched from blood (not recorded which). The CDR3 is CAGAGGSSYNEQFF. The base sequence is TGTGCCGGGGCCGGGGGGAGCTCCTACAATGAGCAGTTCTTC.